One sample yielded the 23 T cell receptor beta chains listed below, sequenced in a study of T cells after yellow fever vaccination. TCRdb reanalysed the 5' RACE reads using MiXCR and keeps one entry per CDR3 protein. This sample has under 400,000 distinct CDR3 sequences, with roughly an eighth found just once. Sequences were derived from CD4+ T cells sorted from PBMCs, sampled 15 days after the yellow fever booster vaccination. The receptor set was obtained from a man between 18 and 29 years old who received the YFV17D yellow fever vaccine.

This clonotype was seen only a few times. The rearrangement joins TRBV4-3 to TRBJ2-2, with D possibly TRBD1 on 5 matching bases. Trimming took 1 base from V and 8 from J, leaving 14 bases between them. The length of the CDR3 is 15 residues. Germline loops: CDR1 LGHNA, CDR2 YSLEER. The CDR3 coding sequence is TGCGCCAGCAGCCAAGGGGGCTCGGGCTCGGGGGAGCTGTTTTTT. Encoded protein: CASSQGGSGSGELFF.

This clonotype was observed a few times. J is TRBJ2-2 and V is TRBV5-1, with 11 nucleotides matching TRBD1. This CDR3 has 16 amino acids. CDR1 is SGHRS and CDR2 is YFSETQ in the germline V gene. The J segment lost 4 bases and the V segment lost 5 bases, leaving 7 bases of the junction unmatched. Here the CDR3 reads CASRRPGQGVTGELFF. DNA for the CDR3: TGCGCCAGCAGAAGACCGGGACAGGGGGTCACCGGGGAGCTGTTTTTT.

The genes are TRBV7-2 and TRBJ2-5; D could derive from TRBD1 or TRBD2 (6 bases each). This CDR3 contains 13 residues. The V gene's germline CDR1 is SGHTA and CDR2 FQGNSA. The ends were cut back, 7 bases at V and 3 bases at J, with 12 bases in the middle. Written as DNA, the CDR3 is TGTGCCAGCATCAAGGGGGGAGAAGAGACCCAGTACTTC. Amino acid sequence: CASIKGGEETQYF.

The V call is TRBV18, the J call TRBJ2-5; perhaps TRBD1 as D (5 bases). The CDR3 spans 15 residues. Germline assignment: CDR1 KGHSH and CDR2 LQKENI. Trimming left V 1 base short and J 0 bases short, with 9 bases between. In DNA form, the CDR3 reads TGTGCCAGCTCACCACTAGGACAAAACCAAGAGACCCAGTACTTC. Its translation: CASSPLGQNQETQYF.

This clonotype was detected only a few times. This chain uses TRBV5-4 with TRBJ1-6; D remains unclear. Germline values: CDR1 SGHNT, CDR2 YYREEE (reference sequence). Trimming cost V 7 bases and J 6 bases, with 8 bases left between them. The CDR3 loop spans 12 amino acids. The CDR3 region has the DNA TGTGCCAGCCACCGGGGTAATTCACCCCTCCACTTT. This encodes CASHRGNSPLHF.

The chain has TRBV4-2 and TRBJ2-1, with D perhaps matching TRBD2 (6 bases). Germline V gives CDR1 LGHNA, CDR2 YNFKEQ. The V and J ends lost 4 bases and 2 bases respectively, with 12 bases between them. The CDR3 is 15 amino acids. CDR3 sequence reads: CASSPPLAPYNEQFF. The CDR3 DNA follows: TGTGCCAGCAGCCCACCACTAGCTCCCTACAATGAGCAGTTCTTC.

The chain is built from TRBV21-1 and TRBJ2-5; TRBD1 is taken as the D call from the table, unchecked against the DNA. TRBV21-1 is a known pseudogene. The CDR3 is 15 amino acids. CDR3 in amino acids: CASTDMGPHQETQYF. For the CDR3, the DNA is TGTGCCAGCACCGACATGGGACCGCACCAAGAGACCCAGTACTTC.

This clonotype was seen a handful of times. This chain connects TRBV12-5 to TRBJ1-1; 11 bases align to TRBD1. The V and J ends lost 5 bases and 3 bases, in that order; junction bases with no gene match: 8. The germline CDR1 and CDR2 sequences are LGHNT and FRNRAP. The CDR3 covers 16 residues. The CDR3 DNA follows: TGTGCTAGTGGTCCTGGACAGGGGGCTCTTTACACTGAAGCTTTCTTT. This sequence encodes CASGPGQGALYTEAFF.

In this sample, this clonotype turned up many times. The chain employs TRBV7-9 and TRBJ1-5; no clear D gene. The length of the CDR3 is 13 residues. The germline gives CDR1 SEHNR, CDR2 FQNEAQ (reference sequence). The V end lost 6 bases, the J end lost 2 bases, and 8 bases lay between the germline ends. This CDR3 is CASSSRGNQPQHF. The DNA of the CDR3 is TGTGCCAGCAGTTCCCGGGGCAATCAGCCCCAGCATTTT.

The chain recombines TRBV20-1 with TRBJ2-1; tentative D call: TRBD2 (7 bases). CDR3 size: 14 residues. The germline gives CDR1 DFQATT, CDR2 SNEGSKA (reference sequence). V was pared by 1 base and J by 5 bases, with 12 bases between. The CDR3 region is CSARAGGPNNEQFF. CDR3 coding DNA: TGCAGTGCTAGAGCGGGGGGCCCTAACAATGAGCAGTTCTTC.

This clonotype was observed a handful of times. The gene calls are TRBV12-3 or TRBV12-4 and TRBJ2-2; 8 bases are shared with TRBD2. The V and J ends lost 7 bases and 3 bases, in that order; junction bases with no gene match: 4. This CDR3 spans 14 amino acids. CDR3 nucleotide sequence: TGTGCCAGCACGGGGGGGACGGACACCGGGGAGCTGTTTTTT. It yields the protein CASTGGTDTGELFF.

There are a few counts of this clonotype. The DNA for the CDR3 is TGTGCCAGCTCCCCGGACAGGCTCAACTACGAGCAGTACTTC. Protein: CASSPDRLNYEQYF. The V gene is TRBV18, the J gene TRBJ2-7; 7 positions match TRBD1. This CDR3 region has 14 residues. From germline, CDR1 is KGHSH and CDR2 LQKENI. J was trimmed by 3 bases and V by 6 bases; bases with no gene match: 8.

V is TRBV6-1 and J is TRBJ2-3, with TRBD2 identical over 8 bases. CDR1 and CDR2 from the germline V gene are MNHNS and SASEGT. The CDR3 is made up of 14 amino acids. V was clipped by 8 bases and J by 0 bases; unmatched bases: 4. Here the CDR3 reads CASAGGASTDTQYF. The CDR3 coding sequence is TGTGCCAGCGCCGGGGGGGCAAGCACAGATACGCAGTATTTT.

This clonotype showed up just a few times. This sequence joins TRBV4-1 and TRBJ1-4, with D unclear. The CDR3 contains 13 residues. Germline CDR1 and CDR2: MGHRA and YSYEKL. V lost 4 bases and J 8 bases, leaving 11 bases between the germline ends. DNA for the CDR3: TGCGCCAGCAGCCTATTGCACACGGAAAAACTGTTTTTT. Translation gives CASSLLHTEKLFF.

This clonotype was counted ten times or more. The chain is built from TRBV18 and TRBJ1-1; D perhaps matches TRBD1 (6 bases). The CDR3 runs 17 residues. Germline V gives CDR1 KGHSH, CDR2 LQKENI. V lost 4 bases to trimming and J lost 1 base, with 19 bases between them. Written as DNA, the CDR3 is TGTGCCAGCTCACTCCTCGCCGGGGGCCCATGGAACACTGAAGCTTTCTTT. It is translated as CASSLLAGGPWNTEAFF. The full variable domain, its missing parts supplied by reference TRBV18 and TRBJ1-1, is NAGVMQNPRHLVRRRGQEARLRCSPMKGHSHVYWYRQLPEEGLKFMVYLQKENIIDESGMPKERFSAEFPKEGPSILRIQQVVRGDSAAYFCASSLLAGGPWNTEAFFGQGTRLTVV.

The rearrangement links TRBV9 to TRBJ1-4, with D perhaps TRBD1 (5 bases). CDR1 and CDR2 (germline): SGDLS, YYNGEE. V shed 4 bases and J shed 5 bases, with 18 bases lying between them. This CDR3 region has 16 residues. The CDR3 protein is CASSPGAATQNEKLFF. DNA of the CDR3: TGTGCCAGCAGCCCCGGGGCGGCCACGCAAAATGAAAAACTGTTTTTT.

This clonotype was counted a few times. The J gene is TRBJ2-5, the V gene TRBV12-3 or TRBV12-4, with 7 bases lining up with TRBD1. After removal of 5 bases from V and 4 bases from J, the junction contained 4 bases not matched to a gene. The CDR3 totals 13 residues. CDR3 protein: CASSPYRGETQYF. The CDR3 DNA sequence: TGTGCCAGCAGTCCATACAGGGGAGAGACCCAGTACTTC.

V gene TRBV7-3 combines with J gene TRBJ1-1; no reliable D call. Germline V gene data show CDR1 as SGHTA and CDR2 as FQGTGA. This CDR3 region has 13 residues. Trimming stripped 5 bases from V and 3 bases from J, with 10 bases between. CDR3 DNA sequence: TGTGCCAGCAGCGAGGACGGATACACTGAAGCTTTCTTT. As protein: CASSEDGYTEAFF.

This clonotype was recorded at least ten times. The chain combines TRBV29-1 with TRBJ2-3; D may be TRBD2 (5 bases). Per germline, CDR1 SQVTM and CDR2 ANQGSEA. This CDR3 spans 13 amino acids. The ends were cut back, 7 bases at V and 2 bases at J, with 13 bases in the middle. Here the CDR3 reads CSAEGASTDTQYF. CDR3 nucleotides: TGCAGCGCTGAGGGAGCGTCCACAGATACGCAGTATTTT.

This clonotype showed up just once. CDR3 sequence reads: CASSEGAALHF. CDR3 bases: TGTGCCAGCAGCGAGGGCGCAGCCCTCCACTTT. The J gene is TRBJ1-6, the V gene TRBV7-8; no clear D. CDR1 and CDR2 from the germline V gene are SGHVS and FQNEAQ. The CDR3 has 11 amino acids. The V and J ends lost 5 bases and 14 bases respectively, with 10 bases between them.

J is TRBJ1-6 and V is TRBV28; D unclear. Germline V lookup: CDR1 MDHEN, CDR2 SYDVKM. The CDR3 is 14 residues long. The ends were cut back, 6 bases at V and 1 base at J, with 7 bases in the middle. This CDR3 is CASREGSYNSPLHF. The CDR3 DNA reads TGTGCCAGCAGGGAGGGTTCCTATAATTCACCCCTCCACTTT.

This chain uses TRBV4-2 with TRBJ2-3, with D perhaps matching TRBD2 (6 bases). The CDR3 contains 17 residues. From germline, CDR1 is LGHNA and CDR2 YNFKEQ. V dropped 3 bases and J dropped 0 bases, with 16 bases sitting between them. CDR3 region: CASSQARDSRSTDTQYF. CDR3 nucleotides: TGTGCCAGCAGCCAGGCTAGGGACTCCCGTAGCACAGATACGCAGTATTTT.

This clonotype was detected a few times. The chain links TRBV6-2 or TRBV6-3 to TRBJ2-4; 8 positions agree with TRBD2. The germline V gene has CDR1 MNHEY and CDR2 SVGEGT. This CDR3 has 16 residues. V dropped 0 bases and J dropped 7; count of bases not matched to a gene: 8. The CDR3 DNA reads as TGTGCCAGCAGTTACTCGGCGGGGGGCTCTCTGAACATTCAGTACTTC. This sequence encodes CASSYSAGGSLNIQYF.